One sample yielded the 22 T cell receptor beta chains listed below, sequenced in a study of cytomegalovirus exposure and HLA in healthy donors. PCR amplification relied on 60 Vbeta primers (plus 13 Jbeta primers). Repertoires were generated with immunoSEQ multiplex PCR, while TCRdb's copy carries only in-frame clones and drops some. The top ten clones hold over 0.5% of a sample with hundreds of thousands of clones, around 80% of them seen once. Sequencing was performed on PBMCs. The receptor set was obtained from a woman in her 40s in good health and CMV-seronegative.

This chain uses TRBV15 with TRBJ2-5; D not resolved. The ends were cut back, 5 bases at V and 4 bases at J, with 14 bases in the middle. Germline assignment: CDR1 LNHNV and CDR2 YYDKDF (reference sequence). This CDR3 comprises 14 residues. The CDR3 coding sequence is TGTGCCACCAGCCACCCTATGAGGCGAGAGACCCAGTACTTC. Amino acids: CATSHPMRRETQYF.

The V and J genes are TRBV14 and TRBJ1-5; D not certain. V was shortened by 0 bases and J by 4 bases, with 4 bases between the two germline ends. The CDR3 is 13 amino acids. Germline assignment: CDR1 SGHDN and CDR2 FVKESK. CDR3: CASSQDLNQPQHF. CDR3 nucleotides: TGTGCCAGCAGCCAAGATCTAAATCAGCCCCAGCATTTT.

This clone was observed a handful of times. This chain links TRBV6-5 with TRBJ1-5; 8 bases are a match to TRBD1. V lost 8 bases to trimming and J lost 6 bases; unmatched junction nucleotides: 6. Germline values: CDR1 MNHEY, CDR2 SVGAGI. This CDR3 comprises 13 residues. The CDR3 bases are TGTGCCAGCCGGACAGGGTTTGGTCAGCCCCAGCATTTT. Its translation is CASRTGFGQPQHF.

The chain joins TRBV7-9 to TRBJ2-3; 8 positions agree with TRBD2. Germline V lookup: CDR1 SEHNR, CDR2 FQNEAQ (reference sequence). The CDR3 is 15 amino acids. Unmatched junction bases numbered 7, after V lost 4 bases and J lost 4 bases. In DNA form, the CDR3 reads TGTGCCAGCAGCTCCTCCGGGACTAGATCAGATACGCAGTATTTT. It codes for CASSSSGTRSDTQYF.

This chain connects TRBV7-3 to TRBJ2-1, with a tentative D call TRBD2 (6 bases). There are 14 residues in the CDR3. Trimming took 5 bases from V and 5 from J, leaving 13 bases between them. CDR1 SGHTA and CDR2 FQGTGA come from the germline V gene. CDR3 sequence reads: CASSPGTADNEQFF. The CDR3 DNA sequence: TGTGCCAGCAGCCCCGGGACTGCGGACAATGAGCAGTTCTTC. Combining the CDR3 with reference TRBV7-3 and TRBJ2-1 gives the whole variable domain GAGVSQTPSNKVTEKGKYVELRCDPISGHTALYWYRQSLGQGPEFLIYFQGTGAADDSGLPNDRFFAVRPEGSVSTLKIQRTERGDSAVYLCASSPGTADNEQFFGPGTRLTVL.

The chain couples TRBV6-1 to TRBJ2-5, with a possible D match to TRBD2 (5 bases). The length of the CDR3 is 12 residues. V lost 7 bases, J lost 5 bases, and 11 bases lay in between. Germline assignment: CDR1 MNHNS and CDR2 SASEGT. The CDR3: CASTAWEETQYF. The DNA for the CDR3 is TGTGCCAGCACCGCCTGGGAGGAGACCCAGTACTTC.

J is TRBJ1-6 and V is TRBV30, with a weak D call TRBD1 (6 bases). CDR1 and CDR2 (germline): GTSNPN, SVGIG (reference sequence). This CDR3 has 13 residues. Trimming pared 2 bases from V and 11 bases from J, leaving 13 bases between. CDR3 residues: CAWSYPGGPPLHF. CDR3 sequence (DNA): TGTGCCTGGAGTTACCCGGGGGGCCCACCCCTCCACTTT. Supplemented by reference TRBV30 and TRBJ1-6, the full variable domain reads SQTIHQWPATLVQPVGSPLSLECTVEGTSNPNLYWYRQAAGRGLQLLFYSVGIGQISSEVPQNLSASRPQDRQFILSSKKLLLSDSGFYLCAWSYPGGPPLHFGNGTRLTVT.

A single count supports this clone. The chain combines TRBV19 with TRBJ1-2, with D perhaps matching TRBD1 (6 bases). Looked up from germline, CDR1 is LNHDA and CDR2 is SQIVND (reference sequence). The CDR3 sequence is 15 residues long. The V gene lost 3 bases and the J gene lost 6 bases, with 17 bases spanning the gap. CDR3 sequence reads: CASSIWGRGEDGYTF. DNA for the CDR3: TGTGCCAGTAGTATCTGGGGCAGGGGCGAAGATGGCTACACCTTC.

The CDR3, as DNA: TGTGCCACCTCTAGCGATTTGAACACTGAAGCTTTCTTT. It encodes CATSSDLNTEAFF. This chain links TRBV7-9 with TRBJ1-1; no clear D gene. The CDR3 covers 13 residues. Between the trimmed V and J ends, which lost 10 bases and 0 bases, there was a span of 12 bases. In germline, CDR1 is SEHNR, CDR2 FQNEAQ (reference sequence). The complete variable domain, with remaining parts taken from reference TRBV7-9 and TRBJ1-1, reads DTGVSQNPRHKITKRGQNVTFRCDPISEHNRLYWYRQTLGQGPEFLTYFQNEAQLEKSRLLSDRFSAERPKGSFSTLEIQRTEQGDSAMYLCATSSDLNTEAFFGQGTRLTVV.

This clone was found a few times. The chain is built from TRBV10-1 and TRBJ1-4, with D unresolved. V lost 6 bases to trimming and J lost 3 bases, with 11 bases between them. Germline CDR1 WNHNN, CDR2 SYGVQD (reference sequence). The length of the CDR3 is 14 residues. The CDR3, as DNA: TGCGCCAGCAGGTTAAATCGCGCTAATGAAAAACTGTTTTTT. Amino acids: CASRLNRANEKLFF.

The rearrangement joins TRBV5-1 to TRBJ2-1, with D perhaps TRBD2 (5 bases). V shed 1 base and J shed 9 bases, with 17 bases lying between them. This CDR3 is 15 amino acids long. Germline CDR1 is SGHRS and CDR2 is YFSETQ. The CDR3 sequence is CASSLSPRGKGEQFF. CDR3 in DNA: TGCGCCAGCAGCTTGAGTCCCCGGGGAAAGGGTGAGCAGTTCTTC.

This clone has only a few counts. J is TRBJ2-3 and V is TRBV6-1, with 11 bases fitting TRBD2. V lost 3 bases to trimming and J lost 2 bases; unmatched junction nucleotides: 4. This CDR3 comprises 16 residues. Germline V CDR1 and CDR2: MNHNS, SASEGT. The CDR3 here is CASSDLAGGHTDTQYF. The CDR3, as DNA: TGTGCCAGCAGTGACCTAGCGGGGGGCCACACAGATACGCAGTATTTT.

This clone has a single count. This chain links TRBV28 with TRBJ1-6; the D is unclear. Germline CDR1 MDHEN, CDR2 SYDVKM. V gave up 6 bases and J gave up 7 bases, with 4 bases separating them. The CDR3 is 11 residues long. This CDR3 reads CASSRNSPLHF. Here the CDR3 DNA reads TGTGCCAGCAGCAGGAATTCACCCCTCCACTTT.

Details on this clone: Other DNA sequences in this sample translate to the same CDR3. V is TRBV5-1 and J is TRBJ1-1, with TRBD1 as a possible D gene (6 bases). The ends were cut back, 4 bases at V and 2 bases at J, with 15 bases in the middle. Germline lookup yields CDR1 SGHRS and CDR2 YFSETQ. The CDR3 loop spans 15 amino acids. This CDR3 reads CASSNGAGTNTEAFF. The CDR3 DNA reads TGCGCCAGCAGCAACGGGGCCGGGACAAACACTGAAGCTTTCTTT.

The chain links TRBV5-1 to TRBJ2-2; 7 positions agree with TRBD1. V was clipped by 4 bases and J by 1 base; unmatched bases: 13. The length of the CDR3 is 18 residues. The germline V gene has CDR1 SGHRS and CDR2 YFSETQ. CDR3 DNA sequence: TGCGCCAGCAGCCCTAATCCGGGACAGTGGGGGAACACCGGGGAGCTGTTTTTT. Its protein is CASSPNPGQWGNTGELFF.

The V call is TRBV5-6, the J call TRBJ2-5; D possibly corresponds to TRBD2 (7 bases). The CDR3 loop spans 16 amino acids. V lost 0 bases and J lost 5, with 17 bases in between. Germline V gene lookup returns CDR1 SGHDT and CDR2 YYEEEE. CDR3 nucleotides: TGTGCCAGCAGCTTGGGTCTATGGGGGGGCGGGGAGACCCAGTACTTC. This gives the protein CASSLGLWGGGETQYF.

This chain joins TRBV7-2 and TRBJ1-2; TRBD1 matches at 10 bases. The CDR3 totals 15 residues. From germline, CDR1 is SGHTA and CDR2 FQGNSA. After removal of 1 base from V and 8 bases from J, the junction contained 7 bases not matched to a gene. The DNA of the CDR3 is TGTGCCAGCAGCTTAGAAGGGACAGGGGTGACCGGCTACACCTTC. Translated, it gives CASSLEGTGVTGYTF.

The V and J genes are TRBV7-9 and TRBJ1-2; D might be TRBD1 (5 bases). The germline CDR1 and CDR2 sequences are SEHNR and FQNEAQ (reference sequence). This CDR3 has 13 amino acids. The V end was cut by 4 bases, the J end by 4 bases, with 10 bases between. The CDR3 protein is CASSSGHGYGYTF. The CDR3 DNA reads TGTGCCAGCAGCTCAGGACATGGCTATGGCTACACCTTC.

This clone was seen a handful of times. The V and J genes are TRBV4-1 and TRBJ1-4, with D unresolved. This CDR3 is built from 15 residues. Germline V gene data show CDR1 as MGHRA and CDR2 as YSYEKL. Trimming took off 1 base at V and 7 bases at J, with 13 bases between the two ends. The CDR3 DNA reads TGCGCCAGCAGCCAAGCCGAGACGGAGACTGAAAAACTGTTTTTT. Its translation is CASSQAETETEKLFF.

The J gene is TRBJ2-1, the V gene TRBV7-3; D is possibly TRBD2 (6 bases). The CDR3 runs 15 residues. The V gene lost 4 bases and the J gene lost 0 bases, with 10 bases spanning the gap. CDR1 SGHTA and CDR2 FQGTGA come from the germline V gene. The CDR3 coding sequence is TGTGCCAGCAGCTCGGACGGGAGCTCCTACAATGAGCAGTTCTTC. Its protein is CASSSDGSSYNEQFF.

The sample holds a few counts of this clone. The chain links TRBV6-1 to TRBJ1-4; 7 bases agree with TRBD1. Germline V lookup: CDR1 MNHNS, CDR2 SASEGT. V lost 1 base to trimming and J lost 8 bases; unmatched junction nucleotides: 10. The CDR3 is made up of 16 amino acids. CDR3 sequence: CASSEGGGRGREKLFF. The CDR3 DNA is TGTGCCAGCAGTGAAGGTGGTGGCAGGGGGAGAGAAAAACTGTTTTTT.

This chain joins TRBV5-1 and TRBJ1-4, with a weak D call TRBD1 (5 bases). CDR3 length equals 16 residues. Germline-derived CDR1 and CDR2 are SGHRS and YFSETQ. The ends were cut back, 0 bases at V and 2 bases at J, with 11 bases in the middle. The CDR3 protein is CASSLVVGTTNEKLFF. The DNA of the CDR3 is TGCGCCAGCAGCTTGGTTGTCGGGACTACTAATGAAAAACTGTTTTTT.